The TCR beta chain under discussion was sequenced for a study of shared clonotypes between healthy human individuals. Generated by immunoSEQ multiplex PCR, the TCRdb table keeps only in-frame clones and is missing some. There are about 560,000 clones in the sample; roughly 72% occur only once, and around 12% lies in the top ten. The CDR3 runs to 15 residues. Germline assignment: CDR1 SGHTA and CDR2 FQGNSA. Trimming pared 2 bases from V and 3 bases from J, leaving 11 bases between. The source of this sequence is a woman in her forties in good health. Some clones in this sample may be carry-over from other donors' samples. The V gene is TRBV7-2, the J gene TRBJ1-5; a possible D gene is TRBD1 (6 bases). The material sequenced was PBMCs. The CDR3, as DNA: TGTGCCAGCAGCTTAACGACAGGAGTCAATCAGCCCCAGCATTTT. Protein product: CASSLTTGVNQPQHF.